This TCR beta chain appears in the sequencing data of a study of CD8 T cells in ankylosing spondylitis (dated by TCRdb to 2017 to 2019). Regarding the study in general: To find TCR variants linked to disease, the study profiled T cell receptor beta repertoires in ankylosing spondylitis patients and healthy donors. The whole study cohort included over 85 healthy donors and 20 to 25 ankylosing spondylitis patients. Peripheral blood samples were taken, and synovial fluid was additionally collected from ankylosing spondylitis patients.

Cut back by 2 bases and 6 bases, the V and J ends lie 10 bases apart. The CDR3 measures 14 amino acids from cysteine to phenylalanine. This entry keeps only the CDR3 DNA: 42 bases, framed from base 1. From the germline V gene, CDR1 is MNHEY and CDR2 is SVGAGI. With respect to this clonotype: Its target antigen remains unknown. No base-level quality is on record; no much larger clone is a single base apart.

Sequencing used an Illumina HiSeq 2500. TCR beta libraries were prepared by quantitative 5'-RACE with molecular barcodes. As for the authors' bioinformatics: Disease-linked TCR variants were identified with a new computational method built on a probabilistic model of VDJ rearrangement. TCRdb reran the public reads through fastp at Q25 and MiXCR, keeping productive beta chains. For every CDR3 protein sequence, its rows merge into one entry that carries the most common genes and DNA. Here the V and J calls rest on TCRdb's processing, not on the authors' analysis. This sample comprises approximately 210,000 distinct CDR3 sequences, 9.5% to 15% of them detected only once. The ten top clones hold 16% of the sample. Overall study outcomes, separate from this receptor: Some motif variants had previously been reported in the synovial fluid and blood of reactive arthritis patients, which suggests shared mechanisms of disease initiation. A TCR beta motif made up of roughly eight highly homologous amino acid variants appeared to be characteristic of blood from ankylosing spondylitis patients. The disease-linked clones were reported to be significantly enriched in matched synovial fluid samples from ankylosing spondylitis patients. A CD8+ phenotype was shown by the disease-linked clones, which were found at relatively low frequencies in peripheral blood.

This sequence originates from a male donor with ankylosing spondylitis or in good health (not recorded which). What was sequenced was blood, either unsorted or a sorted T cell fraction (not recorded which). The V and J segments used are TRBV6-5 and TRBJ2-2; perhaps TRBD2 is the D gene, with 5 bases matching. The DNA reads as follows: TGTGCCAGCAGTTACCCCGAGGAGGCCGGGGAGCTGTTTTTT. Translated, this is CASSYPEEAGELFF.